One T cell receptor beta chain is described in this entry. TCRdb's copy holds only in-frame clones and misses some; the assay was immunoSEQ multiplex PCR. The sample has roughly 200,000 clones; approximately 90% are singletons. The data derive from a study of blood T cell repertoires in COVID-19. Whole-study context: Sample material is recorded as cDNA or gDNA derived from T cells, B-cell-depleted T cells, or PBMCs.

The germline V gene encodes CDR1 SGDLS and CDR2 YYNGEE. The ends were cut back, 4 bases at V and 0 bases at J, with 22 bases in the middle. The CDR3 spans 18 residues. The clonotype originates from a young man who had recovered from COVID-19. The specimen sequenced was PBMCs or T cells enriched from blood (not recorded which). V and J are TRBV9 and TRBJ1-2; perhaps TRBD1 as D (5 bases). The CDR3, as DNA: TGTGCCAGCAGCCGGAAGACACTGGAGGGGCCAGCTAACTATGGCTACACCTTC. As protein: CASSRKTLEGPANYGYTF. Looking up the rest from reference TRBV9 and TRBJ1-2 gives the full variable domain: DSGVTQTPKHLITATGQRVTLRCSPRSGDLSVYWYQQSLDQGLQFLIQYYNGEERAKGNILERFSAQQFPDLHSELNLSSLELGDSALYFCASSRKTLEGPANYGYTFGSGTRLTVV.